Each of the 30 T cell receptor beta chains below was sequenced from the same sample in a study of T-cell reconstitution after alpha-beta-depleted transplantation in children. Preparation of the TCRbeta library was carried out with unique molecular identifiers. TCRdb re-called the PCR reads with MiXCR, one entry per CDR3 protein. The sample lists a few hundred thousand distinct CDR3 sequences; about 24% were seen once. The sample in question was PBMCs, mostly from graft donor cells, obtained 360 days after TCRalphabeta/CD19-depleted stem cell transplant. Source of these receptors: a female patient aged 2-9 years who had a stem cell transplant for congenital amegakaryocytic thrombocytopenia, so the T cells may come from the graft donor.

The chain links TRBV9 to TRBJ2-3; 9 bases are a match to TRBD2. The CDR3 totals 15 residues. V lost 3 bases, J lost 8 bases, and 10 bases stayed unmatched. Germline V lookup: CDR1 SGDLS, CDR2 YYNGEE. CDR3 sequence (DNA): TGTGCCAGCAGCGCGGACAGCGGGGGGTATGGTACGCAGTATTTT. Translated, it gives CASSADSGGYGTQYF. The whole variable domain, remainder taken from reference TRBV9 and TRBJ2-3, is DSGVTQTPKHLITATGQRVTLRCSPRSGDLSVYWYQQSLDQGLQFLIQYYNGEERAKGNILERFSAQQFPDLHSELNLSSLELGDSALYFCASSADSGGYGTQYFGPGTRLTVL.

J is TRBJ2-3 and V is TRBV5-1, with a weak D call TRBD1 (5 bases). Trimming took 6 bases from V and 2 from J, leaving 13 bases between them. This CDR3 region has 14 residues. The germline V gene encodes CDR1 SGHRS and CDR2 YFSETQ. For the CDR3, the DNA is TGCGCCAGCACCCAAGGGGATATCACAGATACGCAGTATTTT. This encodes CASTQGDITDTQYF.

This clonotype was recorded many times. The chain uses TRBV10-3 and TRBJ2-7, with 8 bases identical to TRBD2. After removal of 3 bases from V and 5 bases from J, the junction contained 6 bases not matched to a gene. Germline CDR1 reads ENHRY; CDR2 reads SYGVKD. CDR3 length: 14 residues. The CDR3 bases are TGTGCCATCAGTGACGGGACTAGAGTTAACGAGCAGTACTTC. As protein: CAISDGTRVNEQYF.

The chain combines TRBV20-1 with TRBJ2-5, with 11 bases lining up with TRBD2. The V gene end was trimmed by 5 bases and the J gene end by 5 bases; junction bases not matched to a gene: 7. The CDR3 is made up of 14 amino acids. Germline CDR1 and CDR2: DFQATT and SNEGSKA (reference sequence). DNA of the CDR3: TGCAGTGCTGATAGCGGGAGGGCCTGGGAGACCCAGTACTTC. Translating gives CSADSGRAWETQYF.

This clonotype was recorded a few times. V and J are TRBV25-1 and TRBJ2-1, with TRBD1 identical over 8 bases. The ends lost 6 bases at V and 3 bases at J; junction bases unmatched: 7. The germline gives CDR1 MGHDK, CDR2 SYGVNS. This CDR3 is built from 15 residues. The CDR3 coding sequence is TGTGCCAGCAGAGGCAGGGGGCGATTCTACAATGAGCAGTTCTTC. Translating gives CASRGRGRFYNEQFF.

This clonotype was observed a handful of times. The chain recombines TRBV6-2 or TRBV6-3 with TRBJ2-7; a weak D match, TRBD1 (5 bases). CDR3 size: 17 residues. The germline V and J ends were trimmed by 0 bases and 2 bases, with 17 bases remaining between them. Germline V gene lookup returns CDR1 MNHEY and CDR2 SVGEGT. CDR3 loop: CASSYSYRTTNPYEQYF. CDR3 nucleotides: TGTGCCAGCAGTTACTCCTACAGGACAACGAACCCCTACGAGCAGTACTTC.

The chain couples TRBV4-1 to TRBJ1-1; D possibly corresponds to TRBD1 (5 bases). V was shortened by 3 bases and J by 9 bases, with 20 bases between the two germline ends. Germline CDR1 MGHRA, CDR2 YSYEKL. This CDR3 is 15 amino acids long. The CDR3 bases are TGCGCCAGCAGCCAGCGCGGGCCGGACACTACGAAAGCTTTCTTT. Protein product: CASSQRGPDTTKAFF.

The chain joins TRBV30 to TRBJ2-1; 10 nucleotides line up with TRBD2. Per the germline V gene, CDR1 is GTSNPN and CDR2 is SVGIG (reference sequence). The CDR3 contains 15 residues. V dropped 0 bases and J dropped 4; count of bases not matched to a gene: 3. This chain's CDR3 is CAWSVSGRPYNEQFF. The CDR3 DNA reads as TGTGCCTGGAGTGTTAGCGGGAGGCCTTACAATGAGCAGTTCTTC. The whole variable domain, remainder taken from reference TRBV30 and TRBJ2-1, is SQTIHQWPATLVQPVGSPLSLECTVEGTSNPNLYWYRQAAGRGLQLLFYSVGIGQISSEVPQNLSASRPQDRQFILSSKKLLLSDSGFYLCAWSVSGRPYNEQFFGPGTRLTVL.

This sequence joins TRBV4-1 and TRBJ2-5, with 8 bases that match TRBD1. This CDR3 spans 16 amino acids. Germline V gene sequence: CDR1 MGHRA, CDR2 YSYEKL. J gave up 4 bases and V 1 base, and 8 bases lay outside the gene matches. The CDR3: CASSQGRQGKGETQYF. The CDR3 coding sequence is TGCGCCAGCAGCCAAGGTAGACAGGGGAAAGGAGAGACCCAGTACTTC.

The chain joins TRBV12-3 or TRBV12-4 to TRBJ2-5; 10 bases are a match to TRBD1. V shed 6 bases, J shed 7 bases, and the junction held 8 bases outside the gene matches. The CDR3 sequence is 14 residues long. The CDR3 coding sequence is TGTGCCAGCAGCCCGACCGGGACAGGGGCGACCCAGTACTTC. As protein: CASSPTGTGATQYF.

The chain uses TRBV6-1 and TRBJ2-1; D unresolved. V was shortened by 8 bases and J by 7 bases, with 15 bases between the two germline ends. This CDR3 has 13 amino acids. Germline-derived CDR1 and CDR2 are MNHNS and SASEGT. The CDR3 protein is CASQDGPQNEQFF. CDR3 sequence (DNA): TGTGCCAGCCAGGACGGGCCGCAAAATGAGCAGTTCTTC.

This sequence joins TRBV10-1 and TRBJ1-1; TRBD1 might be the D (6 bases). Per the germline V gene, CDR1 is WNHNN and CDR2 is SYGVQD (reference sequence). There are 13 residues in the CDR3. With 2 bases removed from V and 7 bases from J, the gap between germline ends came to 11 bases. The CDR3 DNA is TGCGCCAGCAGTGAGGCAGGGGACGGTGAAGCTTTCTTT. Translated: CASSEAGDGEAFF.

This chain connects TRBV6-4 to TRBJ1-6; 7 nucleotides line up with TRBD1. The CDR3 is 17 amino acids. In germline, CDR1 is MRHNA, CDR2 SNTAGT. Germline trimming cut 9 bases from V and 4 bases from J; bases unmatched to any gene: 15. In DNA, the CDR3 is TGTGCCAGAGGAGATCGACAGGGTGGACCTTATAATTCACCCCTCCACTTT. Its translation is CARGDRQGGPYNSPLHF.

V is TRBV6-5 and J is TRBJ1-2; D gene unclear. Germline assignment: CDR1 MNHEY and CDR2 SVGAGI. The CDR3 loop spans 15 amino acids. Trimming removed 2 bases at V and 5 bases at J, with 15 bases between. The CDR3 spells CASSYTSNAWYGYTF. The CDR3 nucleotides read TGTGCCAGCAGTTACACGAGTAACGCTTGGTATGGCTACACCTTC.

This clonotype was observed a few times. The rearrangement joins TRBV6-1 to TRBJ1-6; no definite D call. This CDR3 region has 14 residues. Germline V gene lookup returns CDR1 MNHNS and CDR2 SASEGT. CDR3 coding DNA: TGTCCCGACCGTAACCTAAGTCCTGGTTCACCCCTCCACTTT. Translating it yields CPDRNLSPGSPLHF.

V usage is TRBV19 and J usage is TRBJ2-1, with D perhaps TRBD1 (5 bases). Trimming cost V 3 bases and J 3 bases, with 24 bases left between them. Germline V gene data show CDR1 as LNHDA and CDR2 as SQIVND (reference sequence). This CDR3 is 19 amino acids long. The CDR3 DNA is TGTGCCAGTAGTATCATGTCAGGGATAGTCGCATTCCACTACAATGAGCAGTTCTTC. Its translation: CASSIMSGIVAFHYNEQFF.

This chain joins TRBV6-5 and TRBJ2-5, with D possibly being TRBD1 (6 bases). V was cut by 0 bases and J by 3 bases, with 8 bases left in between. The germline V gene encodes CDR1 MNHEY and CDR2 SVGAGI. The CDR3 length is 14 residues. This chain's CDR3 is CASSYSRQEETQYF. The CDR3 DNA reads TGTGCCAGCAGTTACTCGAGACAGGAAGAGACCCAGTACTTC.

This clonotype has only a few counts. The chain recombines TRBV7-2 with TRBJ2-3, with 7 bases fitting TRBD2. The J segment lost 3 bases and the V segment lost 0 bases, leaving 3 bases of the junction unmatched. Germline V gene lookup returns CDR1 SGHTA and CDR2 FQGNSA. The CDR3 loop spans 15 amino acids. The CDR3: CASSLALGGTDTQYF. CDR3 sequence (DNA): TGTGCCAGCAGCTTAGCTTTGGGGGGGACAGATACGCAGTATTTT.

This clonotype has at least ten counts. CDR3 protein: CSAPGTGLNEQFF. CDR3 DNA: TGCAGTGCCCCCGGGACAGGGCTCAATGAGCAGTTCTTC. J is TRBJ2-1 and V is TRBV20-1; TRBD1 aligns across 9 bases. The CDR3 sequence is 13 residues long. The junction had 6 bases not matched to a gene; V was cut back by 6 bases and J by 6 bases. From germline, CDR1 is DFQATT and CDR2 SNEGSKA (reference sequence).

This clonotype occurred many times. The chain joins TRBV20-1 to TRBJ2-3; 8 bases map to TRBD1. The V gene's germline CDR1 is DFQATT and CDR2 SNEGSKA (reference sequence). V was clipped by 1 base and J by 6 bases; unmatched bases: 3. CDR3 length: 13 amino acids. CDR3 amino acids: CSARGTGLDTQYF. CDR3 nucleotides: TGCAGTGCTAGAGGGACAGGGTTGGATACGCAGTATTTT.

This clonotype was seen more than once but under ten times. The chain is built from TRBV27 and TRBJ2-3, with D uncertain. V was trimmed by 6 bases and J by 6 bases, leaving 19 bases between them. The CDR3 runs 15 residues. Germline V gene sequence: CDR1 MNHEY, CDR2 SMNVEV (reference sequence). CDR3 amino acids: CASSLGFRVSDTQYF. Written as DNA, the CDR3 is TGTGCCAGCAGCCTAGGGTTTAGAGTGTCGGATACGCAGTATTTT.

This rearrangement joins TRBV30 to TRBJ2-3; a possible D gene is TRBD2 (6 bases). V gave up 3 bases and J gave up 2 bases, with 12 bases separating them. Germline V gene lookup returns CDR1 GTSNPN and CDR2 SVGIG (reference sequence). CDR3 length: 14 residues. The DNA for the CDR3 is TGTGCCTGGAGCGGAGGGGACCTCACAGATACGCAGTATTTT. This codes for CAWSGGDLTDTQYF.

This clonotype was detected only a few times. This rearrangement joins TRBV7-2 to TRBJ2-1; D remains unclear. The germline CDR1 and CDR2 sequences are SGHTA and FQGNSA. V dropped 7 bases and J dropped 7 bases, with 8 bases sitting between them. The CDR3 has 11 amino acids. The CDR3 protein is CASTVRNEQFF. The CDR3 DNA follows: TGTGCCAGCACCGTGAGGAATGAGCAGTTCTTC.

This clonotype was seen a handful of times. The chain couples TRBV12-3 or TRBV12-4 to TRBJ2-1; D is unclear. The CDR3 covers 13 residues. Trimming left V 5 bases short and J 3 bases short, with 8 bases between. The CDR3 DNA is TGTGCCAGCAGTCCCGCGAACTACAATGAGCAGTTCTTC. This gives the protein CASSPANYNEQFF.

This clonotype has more than one count but fewer than ten. The chain uses TRBV7-9 and TRBJ2-3, with TRBD1 matching 7 bases. The germline gives CDR1 SEHNR, CDR2 FQNEAQ (reference sequence). Germline trimming cut 4 bases from V and 5 bases from J; bases unmatched to any gene: 6. The CDR3 sequence is 14 residues long. Here the CDR3 DNA reads TGTGCCAGCAGCTACCGGGACAGAGGAGATACGCAGTATTTT. This gives the protein CASSYRDRGDTQYF.

The V gene is TRBV21-1, the J gene TRBJ2-2; TRBD2 is taken as the D call from the table, unchecked against the DNA. TRBV21-1 is classified as a pseudogene. This CDR3 has 17 residues. CDR3 coding DNA: TGTGCCAGCAGCAAGGCGACTAGCGGGAGGAACACCGGGGAGCTGTTTTTT. Translated: CASSKATSGRNTGELFF.

V and J are TRBV7-2 and TRBJ2-7; TRBD2 might be the D (5 bases). This CDR3 region has 15 residues. V gave up 0 bases and J gave up 5 bases, with 14 bases separating them. Germline CDR1 reads SGHTA; CDR2 reads FQGNSA. This chain's CDR3 is CASSLAFSPRDEQYF. The DNA for the CDR3 is TGTGCCAGCAGCTTAGCCTTTAGTCCGCGGGACGAGCAGTACTTC.

In this sample, this clonotype turned up a few times. The gene calls are TRBV2 and TRBJ1-2, with D maybe TRBD1 (5 bases). Germline V gene lookup returns CDR1 SNHLY and CDR2 FYNNEI. This CDR3 has 16 residues. Trimming removed 4 bases from V and 2 bases from J, with 17 bases in between. CDR3 amino acids: CASSVFWGFANYGYTF. Written as DNA, the CDR3 is TGTGCCAGCAGTGTCTTTTGGGGGTTCGCCAACTATGGCTACACCTTC.

The V gene is TRBV6-1, the J gene TRBJ2-7; perhaps TRBD2 as D (6 bases). Germline CDR1 and CDR2: MNHNS and SASEGT. V lost 6 bases and J 1 base, leaving 16 bases between the germline ends. The CDR3 has 15 residues. The DNA for the CDR3 is TGTGCCAGCAGGACTAGGGTCTCTGGTTCCTACGAGCAGTACTTC. This gives the protein CASRTRVSGSYEQYF.

The chain uses TRBV5-1 and TRBJ1-5, with D tentatively TRBD1 (5 bases). V was shortened by 6 bases and J by 5 bases, with 18 bases between the two germline ends. This CDR3 spans 15 amino acids. The germline V gene encodes CDR1 SGHRS and CDR2 YFSETQ. The CDR3 loop reads CASKVREGLDQPQHF. CDR3 bases: TGCGCCAGCAAAGTCAGGGAGGGCCTCGATCAGCCCCAGCATTTT. Combining the CDR3 with reference TRBV5-1 and TRBJ1-5 gives the whole variable domain KAGVTQTPRYLIKTRGQQVTLSCSPISGHRSVSWYQQTPGQGLQFLFEYFSETQRNKGNFPGRFSGRQFSNSRSEMNVSTLELGDSALYLCASKVREGLDQPQHFGDGTRLSIL.